Listed below are T cell receptor beta chains from one sample, sequenced in a study of PD-1 blockade in classical Hodgkin lymphoma. This table comes from immunoSEQ multiplex PCR, and its TCRdb copy is limited to in-frame clones, with some not included. The sample lists several thousand clones; 60% to 85% were seen once. Sample: peripheral blood mononuclear cells (PBMCs), taken before the second cycle of nivolumab. Receptors were obtained from a human donor with classical Hodgkin lymphoma. Each CDR3 is given with its conserved first and last residue. A D gene is named only where the DNA matches it firmly. Some rows mark clone size as missing; the rest say once, few, many or name a class of expanded clone.

j_call d_call cdr3_length clone_size v_call cdr3_aa cdr3_nt
TRBJ1-5 - 14 - TRBV19 CASSIFGEDQPQHF TGTGCCAGTAGTATTTTTGGGGAGGATCAGCCCCAGCATTTT
TRBJ2-1 - 14 few TRBV25-1 CASTIDSHYNEQFF TGTGCCAGCACCATAGACAGTCACTACAATGAGCAGTTCTTC
TRBJ2-1 - 14 - TRBV2 CASSEERGSSEQFF TGTGCCAGCAGTGAAGAGAGGGGATCGAGTGAGCAGTTCTTC
TRBJ2-7 - 13 - TRBV6-5 CASSTTGTYEQYF TGTGCCAGCAGTACCACAGGGACCTACGAGCAGTACTTC
TRBJ2-5 - 12 - TRBV14 CASSQGGQTQYF TGTGCCAGCAGCCAAGGCGGCCAGACCCAGTACTTC
TRBJ2-3 TRBD2 15 few TRBV7-9 CASSEGLPSTDTQYF TGTGCCAGCAGCGAGGGACTACCTAGCACAGATACGCAGTATTTT
TRBJ2-1 - 13 once TRBV7-3 CASGATGYNEQFF TGTGCCAGCGGGGCGACTGGGTACAATGAGCAGTTCTTC
TRBJ2-5 - 14 once TRBV4-1 CASSQETGRQTQYF TGCGCCAGCAGCCAAGAAACCGGGAGACAGACCCAGTACTTC
TRBJ1-2 - 12 - TRBV6-4 CASSDRGFGYTF TGTGCCAGCAGTGACCGAGGGTTCGGCTACACCTTC
TRBJ1-2 - 10 few TRBV20-1 CSAQIYGYTF TGCAGCGCCCAGATCTATGGCTACACCTTC
TRBJ2-3 - 14 - TRBV27 CASSSRDFTDTQYF TGTGCCAGCAGTTCCCGGGACTTCACAGATACGCAGTATTTT
TRBJ2-1 - 14 - TRBV25-1 CASSEVRLHNEQFF TGTGCCAGCAGTGAAGTGAGGCTACACAATGAGCAGTTCTTC
TRBJ2-2 TRBD2 15 - TRBV9 CASSPMGLVGGELFF TGTGCCAGCAGCCCAATGGGACTAGTGGGCGGGGAGCTGTTTTTT
TRBJ1-2 TRBD1 12 - TRBV10-3 CAVLGTEYGYTF TGTGCTGTACTGGGGACAGAATATGGCTACACCTTC
TRBJ1-2 TRBD1 14 - TRBV5-4 CASSLDRDPYGYTF TGTGCCAGCAGCCTGGACAGGGACCCCTATGGCTACACCTTC
TRBJ1-1 - 16 once TRBV14 CASSQRKGFMNTEAFF TGTGCCAGCAGCCAAAGAAAGGGGTTCATGAACACTGAAGCTTTCTTT
TRBJ2-7 - 11 - TRBV4-1 CASSQEYEQYF TGCGCCAGCAGCCAAGAATACGAGCAGTACTTC
TRBJ2-1 TRBD1 14 - TRBV6-5 CASSPRDSYNEQFF TGTGCCAGCAGCCCACGGGACAGTTACAATGAGCAGTTCTTC
TRBJ2-3 TRBD2 16 - TRBV5-5 CASSLGAGGPTDTQYF TGTGCCAGCAGCTTGGGAGCGGGAGGGCCCACAGATACGCAGTATTTT
TRBJ2-7 - 19 - TRBV4-3 CASSQEAVRGLTESYEQYF TGCGCCAGCAGCCAAGAAGCAGTTCGGGGGCTGACAGAGTCTTACGAGCAGTACTTC
TRBJ2-7 - 14 - TRBV19 CATTSGREAYEQYF TGTGCCACCACCTCTGGGCGGGAAGCCTACGAGCAGTACTTC
TRBJ1-5 - 13 - TRBV11-2 CASSFYSNQPQHF TGTGCCAGCAGCTTTTATAGCAATCAGCCCCAGCATTTT
TRBJ1-2 - 14 few TRBV28 CASGRGGLGYGYTF TGTGCCAGCGGGAGGGGCGGGCTTGGTTATGGCTACACCTTC
TRBJ1-1 TRBD1 13 - TRBV19 CASRTGLSTEAFF TGTGCCAGCCGGACAGGCCTGAGCACTGAAGCTTTCTTT
TRBJ1-2 TRBD1 12 - TRBV7-9 CASSGTGDGYTF TGTGCCAGCAGCGGGACAGGGGATGGCTACACCTTC
TRBJ1-1 - 13 - TRBV19 CASSPTGSTEAFF TGTGCCAGTAGTCCTACAGGGTCCACTGAAGCTTTCTTT
TRBJ2-7 TRBD1 14 - TRBV18 CASSPTGQDYEQYF TGTGCCAGCTCACCAACGGGACAGGACTACGAGCAGTACTTC
TRBJ1-5 - 13 - TRBV4-2 CASSQQLNQPQHF TGTGCCAGCAGCCAACAACTGAATCAGCCCCAGCATTTT
TRBJ1-1 - 16 - TRBV4-2 CASRQLQGLSNTEAFF TGTGCCAGCCGACAGTTGCAGGGGCTTTCGAACACTGAAGCTTTCTTT
TRBJ1-2 TRBD1 13 few TRBV7-2 CASSGTGGASYTF TGTGCCAGCAGCGGGACAGGGGGCGCGAGCTACACCTTC
TRBJ2-1 - 11 large TRBV4-3 CASSDYNEQFF TGCGCCAGCAGCGATTACAATGAGCAGTTCTTC
TRBJ1-4 - 15 - TRBV7-9 CASSSVGQGGEKLFF TGTGCCAGCAGCTCCGTGGGGCAGGGAGGTGAAAAACTGTTTTTT
TRBJ2-7 TRBD2 14 - TRBV4-2 CASSEREEFHEQYF TGTGCCAGCAGCGAGCGGGAGGAGTTCCACGAGCAGTACTTC
TRBJ1-5 - 12 - TRBV7-8 CASSLVGQPQHF TGTGCCAGCAGCTTAGTGGGTCAGCCCCAGCATTTT
TRBJ2-2 - 14 - TRBV9 CASGGTENTGELFF TGTGCCAGCGGCGGGACAGAGAACACCGGGGAGCTGTTTTTT
TRBJ2-7 - 14 - TRBV28 CASSLEDSPYEQYF TGTGCCAGCAGTCTCGAGGACAGTCCCTACGAGCAGTACTTC
TRBJ2-3 - 14 once TRBV5-4 CASSLTGGKKTQYF TGTGCCAGCAGCTTGACCGGGGGTAAGAAGACGCAGTATTTT
TRBJ2-1 TRBD2 14 - TRBV6-6 CASRTGLASDEWFF TGTGCCAGCAGAACGGGACTAGCGAGCGACGAATGGTTCTTC
TRBJ2-3 - 11 - TRBV16 CASSITDTQYF TGTGCCAGCAGCATAACAGATACGCAGTATTTT
TRBJ1-1 TRBD1 14 - TRBV19 CAIAGGRGYTEAFF TGTGCCATCGCAGGGGGGCGGGGATACACTGAAGCTTTCTTT
TRBJ2-5 - 15 - TRBV6-5 CASSALGGLEETQYF TGTGCCAGCAGCGCCTTAGGGGGTTTGGAAGAGACCCAGTACTTC
TRBJ2-7 - 10 few TRBV2 CASGDYEQYF TGTGCCAGCGGCGACTACGAGCAGTACTTC
TRBJ1-1 - 16 - TRBV28 CASSFNPRTVNTEAFF TGTGCCAGCAGTTTCAATCCTAGGACGGTGAACACTGAAGCTTTCTTT
TRBJ2-3 - 13 once TRBV6-5 CASSPMITDTQYF TGTGCCAGCAGCCCGATGATCACAGATACGCAGTATTTT
TRBJ2-2 - 15 few TRBV7-6 CASSPKGGLGGELFF TGTGCCAGCAGCCCAAAAGGGGGGCTCGGGGGGGAGCTGTTTTTT
TRBJ2-7 TRBD1 13 - TRBV9 CASSTGTGYEQYF TGTGCCAGCAGCACCGGGACAGGCTACGAGCAGTACTTC
TRBJ1-1 - 17 - TRBV4-1 CASSRGVNRANKTEAFF TGCGCCAGCAGCCGGGGGGTTAACAGGGCGAACAAAACTGAAGCTTTCTTT
TRBJ1-1 - 12 medium-sized TRBV2 CASCPGHTEAFF TGTGCCAGCTGTCCGGGACACACTGAAGCTTTCTTT
TRBJ1-1 - 15 - TRBV27 CASSLEGGRNTEAFF TGTGCCAGCAGTTTAGAAGGGGGAAGGAACACTGAAGCTTTCTTT
TRBJ2-7 TRBD2 14 - TRBV14 CASSRGTSANEQYF TGTGCCAGCAGTCGAGGGACTAGCGCCAACGAGCAGTACTTC
TRBJ1-1 - 16 medium-sized TRBV29-1 CSVEGGEWISNTEAFF TGCAGCGTTGAAGGTGGGGAATGGATATCCAACACTGAAGCTTTCTTT
TRBJ2-1 TRBD2 15 - TRBV19 CASKASGSPYNEQFF TGTGCCAGTAAGGCTAGCGGGAGCCCCTACAATGAGCAGTTCTTC
TRBJ2-7 - 14 few TRBV27 CASSPVQGPYEQYF TGTGCCAGCAGTCCCGTACAGGGTCCCTACGAGCAGTACTTC
TRBJ2-1 TRBD2 16 - TRBV10-2 CASSESTGGSVNEQFF TGCGCCAGCAGTGAGTCGACTGGCGGGAGCGTAAATGAGCAGTTCTTC
TRBJ2-7 - 15 - TRBV9 CASSPPQTVFGEQYF TGTGCCAGCTCACCGCCCCAGACCGTCTTCGGCGAGCAGTACTTC